The source of this TCR beta chain is a study of T-cell reconstitution after alpha-beta-depleted transplantation in children. V lost 5 bases, J lost 4 bases, and 16 bases stayed unmatched. This CDR3 is 18 amino acids long. In its sample, this clonotype was seen a few times. TCRbeta library construction was performed incorporating unique molecular identifiers. MiXCR was run by TCRdb on the PCR reads, yielding one entry per CDR3 protein. The sample holds under 300,000 distinct CDR3 sequences, 11% seen once. This clonotype originated in a male patient aged 2-15 years who had a stem cell transplant for chronic granulomatous disease, so the T cells may come from the graft donor. The chain links TRBV12-3 or TRBV12-4 to TRBJ1-3, with 8 bases that match TRBD1. Here the sequenced sample was peripheral blood, taken 180 days after TCRalphabeta/CD19-depleted stem cell transplant. The CDR3 sequence is CASSPWTGSKVKGNTIYF. As DNA, the CDR3 is TGTGCCAGCAGTCCGTGGACAGGGAGTAAAGTGAAGGGAAACACCATATATTTT.